The clone carrying this T cell receptor beta chain was counted between two and nine times. TCRdb analysed the 5' RACE reads with MiXCR anew, one entry per CDR3 protein. The repertoire consists of about 350,000 distinct CDR3 sequences, with approximately 22% occurring once and the leading ten covering roughly 21%. The sample originates from a study of T-cell memory formation after mild COVID-19. Germline values: CDR1 MDHEN, CDR2 SYDVKM. V lost 3 bases to trimming and J lost 7 bases, with 9 bases between them. The CDR3 length is 12 residues. The rearrangement uses TRBV28 and TRBJ1-2, with D hard to call. The sequenced sample was PBMCs or a T cell subset sorted from them (not recorded which). This clonotype was sampled from a young man who had mild COVID-19 (a few samples of this study predate the infection). Cell type and time point are not known. For the CDR3, the DNA is TGTGCCAGCAGTTTGCCCGAGTTTGGCTACACCTTC. Amino acid sequence: CASSLPEFGYTF.